This section outlines one T cell receptor beta chain sequence together with its context. Its antigen is still unknown. No qualities accompany the bases; no much larger clone lies one base away. These data come from a study of blood T cell repertoires in COVID-19 (dated by TCRdb to the early 2020s). Notes on the research overall: Samples from collaborators originated in the United States, Italy and Spain and spanned both the acute and convalescent phases of COVID-19. The material from the prospective study consisted of cDNA or gDNA derived from T cells, B-cell-depleted T cells, or PBMCs. The dataset comprised deeply sampled blood TCRbeta repertoires from subjects exposed to, actively infected with, or recovered from COVID-19. The repertoires were released in a freely available public database meant as a resource for research on the immune response to SARS-CoV-2. Samples were obtained from the ongoing ImmuneRACE study (first 160 participants) and from 1,000 to 1,500 subjects provided by 6 global collaborators. Nearly every sample came with metadata listing a de-identified subject ID, COVID-19 status, age in years and sex. Where available, HLA class I and class II types were taken from metadata supplied by the sample provider and were not determined by assay-based typing. Beyond this particular receptor, the publication reports: How much clinical and demographic metadata was included differed by source and by participant, and the metadata was provided uncurated.

Trimming accounts for 9 bases at V and 1 base at J, while the number of junction bases matched to no gene is 5. CDR1 is given as SNHLY and CDR2 as FYNNEI, both from the germline V gene. The CDR3 numbers 14 residues from cysteine through phenylalanine. The CDR3 DNA has 42 bases and is translated from base 1. TCRbeta CDR3 regions were amplified from genomic DNA by means of the immunoSEQ Assay, a bias-controlled multiplex PCR. On the authors' methods: The number of nucleated cells in each sample was estimated from the amplification of reference gene primers within the assay. To quantify the absolute abundance of each unique TCRbeta CDR3 rearrangement, sequence reads were collapsed and filtered. For each sample, productive Simpson clonality was calculated as the square root of Simpson's diversity index across productive rearrangements. Sourced from immuneACCESS, this table was stored by TCRdb with only in-frame sequences that have V and J called. A share of the clones is absent; for the studies checked, an unresolved V gene accounts for under half, and the remainder has no known explanation. The V and J calls and clone size were taken over from that table, and D and trimming were inferred from the DNA. This sample has 260,000 or so clones in its table, and 85% of those were observed once. The top ten clones comprise about 2.7% of the sample.

In the prospective study, participants were about 18 to 95 years old, resided in about two dozen geographic areas of the United States, and were enrolled through a virtual design. To assign participants to cohorts, the prospective study relied on clinical history that participants themselves reported in a screening survey and a study questionnaire. Recovered participants in ImmuneRACE Cohort 3 were defined as having two consecutive negative NP/OP PCR tests, clearance from a healthcare professional, or resolution of symptoms. In the prospective study, mobile phlebotomists collected whole blood, serum and a nasopharyngeal or oropharyngeal swab from each participant. Participants in the prospective study had the option to provide additional blood draws and questionnaires over a 2-month period. Before DNA extraction, blood samples from the prospective study were shipped at room temperature or frozen.

The chain uses TRBV2 and TRBJ1-5; 8 bases in the middle match TRBD1. This receptor was identified in a woman in her forties or fifties who had recovered from COVID-19. The sample was PBMCs or T cells enriched from blood (not recorded which). Here is the DNA: TGTGCCAGATCCCGACAGGGGAGCAATCAGCCCCAGCATTTT. Its translation is CARSRQGSNQPQHF.